This TCR beta chain appears in the sequencing data of a study of blood T cell repertoires in COVID-19. Overall study context: Whether acute or convalescent, the COVID-19 samples came from the United States, Italy and Spain. PBMCs, B-cell-depleted T cells, or T cells provided the cDNA or gDNA that made up the material.

The data were produced by immunoSEQ multiplex PCR, yet TCRdb's version contains in-frame clones alone and is incomplete. The sample has 46,000 or so clones; less than 85% are singletons. J was trimmed by 10 bases and V by 5 bases; bases with no gene match: 7. Germline CDR1 is SGHTA and CDR2 is FQGNSA. The CDR3 sequence is 15 residues long. This receptor was identified in a human donor in a cohort sampled during active COVID-19. The V call is TRBV7-2, the J call TRBJ1-6; 11 bases are a match to TRBD1. The source material was peripheral blood. The CDR3 DNA is TGTGCCAGCAGCGAGGGACAGGGGGTTTTGTCACCCCTCCACTTT. This gives the protein CASSEGQGVLSPLHF.